Listed below are T cell receptor beta chains from one sample, sequenced in a study of T-cell memory formation after mild COVID-19. TCRdb fed the 5' RACE reads into MiXCR, producing one record per CDR3 protein. Here the sample spans about half a million distinct CDR3 sequences, about 20% being singletons. The specimen was PBMCs or a T cell subset sorted from them (not recorded which). The receptors here all came from an adult woman who had mild COVID-19 (a few samples of this study predate the infection). Cell type and time point are not known. Each CDR3 is given with its conserved first and last residue. The D gene is left open where the match is weak. For some rows the clone size is stated as once, few or many, or as a class when expanded; others skip it.

j_call: TRBJ2-2; v_call: TRBV3-1; clone_size: -; d_call: TRBD2; cdr3_nt: TGTGCCAGCAGCGCGCGGGGGGGCGTCACCGGGGAGCTGTTTTTT; cdr3_aa: CASSARGGVTGELFF
j_call: TRBJ2-7; v_call: TRBV6-1; clone_size: few; d_call: TRBD2; cdr3_nt: TGTGCCAGCAGTGAAGGGCTAGCGGGAATTGAGCAGTACTTC; cdr3_aa: CASSEGLAGIEQYF
j_call: TRBJ2-1; v_call: TRBV5-5; clone_size: few; d_call: -; cdr3_nt: TGTGCCAGCAGCCGACCTGGCTACAATGAGCAGTTCTTC; cdr3_aa: CASSRPGYNEQFF
j_call: TRBJ1-1; v_call: TRBV7-2; clone_size: -; d_call: TRBD1; cdr3_nt: TGTGCCAGCAGCTTCTCTCGGACAGGGAGGACTGAAGCTTTCTTT; cdr3_aa: CASSFSRTGRTEAFF
j_call: TRBJ2-7; v_call: TRBV7-9; clone_size: once; d_call: TRBD2; cdr3_nt: TGTGCCAGCAGCCTGGCAGCGGGAGGGCTCTACGAGCAGTACTTC; cdr3_aa: CASSLAAGGLYEQYF
j_call: TRBJ2-1; v_call: TRBV3-1; clone_size: -; d_call: -; cdr3_nt: TGTGCCAGCAGCGCAACTGGCCTCGGGCCTTACAATGAGCAGTTCTTC; cdr3_aa: CASSATGLGPYNEQFF
j_call: TRBJ2-7; v_call: TRBV7-2; clone_size: -; d_call: TRBD1; cdr3_nt: TGTGCCAGCACCGACGGACAGGTGGTTGAGGAGCAGTACTTC; cdr3_aa: CASTDGQVVEEQYF
j_call: TRBJ1-2; v_call: TRBV18; clone_size: -; d_call: TRBD1; cdr3_nt: TGTGCCAGCTCACCACCGGCAGGGGGACACTATGGCTACACCTTC; cdr3_aa: CASSPPAGGHYGYTF
j_call: TRBJ2-2; v_call: TRBV5-1; clone_size: few; d_call: TRBD2; cdr3_nt: TGCGCCAGCGAGCGGGGGGACACCGGGGAGCTGTTTTTT; cdr3_aa: CASERGDTGELFF
j_call: TRBJ2-7; v_call: TRBV12-3/TRBV12-4; clone_size: few; d_call: TRBD1; cdr3_nt: TGTGCCAGCAGTTTAGGTGGGACAGGGGTCGTCTACGAGCAGTACTTC; cdr3_aa: CASSLGGTGVVYEQYF
j_call: TRBJ2-7; v_call: TRBV20-1; clone_size: -; d_call: TRBD2; cdr3_nt: TGCAGTGCTAGAGCTAGCGGGAGGTCTCTTTACGAGCAGTACTTC; cdr3_aa: CSARASGRSLYEQYF
j_call: TRBJ1-2; v_call: TRBV5-1; clone_size: once; d_call: -; cdr3_nt: TGCGCCAGCACCACAGGGTCGGACTATGGATACACCTTC; cdr3_aa: CASTTGSDYGYTF
j_call: TRBJ2-3; v_call: TRBV6-2/TRBV6-3; clone_size: -; d_call: TRBD2; cdr3_nt: TGTGCCAGCAGTTACGAGCAACCTAGCGGGAGGCCGCGCACAGATACGCAGTATTTT; cdr3_aa: CASSYEQPSGRPRTDTQYF
j_call: TRBJ2-7; v_call: TRBV5-5; clone_size: -; d_call: TRBD1; cdr3_nt: TGTGCCAGCATCCGGGACAGGGGATACTACGAGCAGTACTTC; cdr3_aa: CASIRDRGYYEQYF
j_call: TRBJ1-1; v_call: TRBV20-1; clone_size: -; d_call: TRBD1; cdr3_nt: TGCAGTGCTAGAGATGCTTTCAGGGGGGACACTGAAGCTTTCTTT; cdr3_aa: CSARDAFRGDTEAFF
j_call: TRBJ2-3; v_call: TRBV19; clone_size: few; d_call: -; cdr3_nt: TGTGCCAGTAGTAATCCAGATACGCAGTATTTT; cdr3_aa: CASSNPDTQYF
j_call: TRBJ2-7; v_call: TRBV20-1; clone_size: -; d_call: TRBD1; cdr3_nt: TGCAGTGCTAGAGCCGGGACAGGGGGCGACGAGCAGTACTTC; cdr3_aa: CSARAGTGGDEQYF
j_call: TRBJ1-2; v_call: TRBV7-3; clone_size: -; d_call: -; cdr3_nt: TGTGCCAGCAGCTTAGGGGACACCCGTCCCACCTTC; cdr3_aa: CASSLGDTRPTF
j_call: TRBJ2-3; v_call: TRBV15; clone_size: -; d_call: -; cdr3_nt: TGTGCCACCAGCAGAGATCGATACACAGATACGCAGTATTTT; cdr3_aa: CATSRDRYTDTQYF
j_call: TRBJ2-3; v_call: TRBV4-1; clone_size: -; d_call: -; cdr3_nt: TGCGCCAGCAGCCAGGGAAGAAGGGCCGAGATATCGCAGTATTTT; cdr3_aa: CASSQGRRAEISQYF
j_call: TRBJ1-1; v_call: TRBV5-5; clone_size: -; d_call: -; cdr3_nt: TGTGCCAGCAGTTATACGACAGGATTGAACACTGAAGTTTTCTTT; cdr3_aa: CASSYTTGLNTEVFF
j_call: TRBJ2-5; v_call: TRBV12-3/TRBV12-4; clone_size: many; d_call: -; cdr3_nt: TGTGCCAGCAAAGTTTCCTCGGTAGAGACCCAGTACTTC; cdr3_aa: CASKVSSVETQYF
j_call: TRBJ2-3; v_call: TRBV4-1; clone_size: -; d_call: -; cdr3_nt: TGCGCCAGCAGCCAACCAGGGACTAGCACAGATACGCAGTATTTT; cdr3_aa: CASSQPGTSTDTQYF
j_call: TRBJ2-1; v_call: TRBV20-1; clone_size: -; d_call: -; cdr3_nt: TGCAGTGCTACCCTAGCTGCCCGAGAGTTCTTC; cdr3_aa: CSATLAAREFF
j_call: TRBJ2-2; v_call: TRBV15; clone_size: -; d_call: -; cdr3_nt: TGTGCCACCAGCAGAGGGTCACAGGCGATCACCGGGGAGCTGTTTTTT; cdr3_aa: CATSRGSQAITGELFF
j_call: TRBJ1-6; v_call: TRBV12-3/TRBV12-4; clone_size: -; d_call: -; cdr3_nt: TGTGCCAGCAGTATGACAAATTCACCCCTCCACTTT; cdr3_aa: CASSMTNSPLHF
j_call: TRBJ2-2; v_call: TRBV18; clone_size: -; d_call: -; cdr3_nt: TGTGCCAGCTCACCACCGTCAGGGTTCGCCGGGGAGCTGTTTTTT; cdr3_aa: CASSPPSGFAGELFF
j_call: TRBJ1-1; v_call: TRBV7-2; clone_size: -; d_call: -; cdr3_nt: TGTGCCAGCAGCTTAGAGGGGACCACTCTCACTGAAGCTTTCTTT; cdr3_aa: CASSLEGTTLTEAFF
j_call: TRBJ2-7; v_call: TRBV20-1; clone_size: -; d_call: TRBD2; cdr3_nt: TGCAGTGCTGAACTAGCGGGTCGCTCCTACGAGCAGTACTTC; cdr3_aa: CSAELAGRSYEQYF
j_call: TRBJ1-2; v_call: TRBV20-1; clone_size: -; d_call: TRBD1; cdr3_nt: TGCAGTGCTAGGGACAGGGGGCAGGACTATGGCTACACCTTC; cdr3_aa: CSARDRGQDYGYTF
j_call: TRBJ1-5; v_call: TRBV5-1; clone_size: few; d_call: -; cdr3_nt: TGCGCCAGCAGCTTGCGGGGGTATCAGCCCCAGCATTTT; cdr3_aa: CASSLRGYQPQHF
j_call: TRBJ1-2; v_call: TRBV7-2; clone_size: -; d_call: -; cdr3_nt: TGTGCCAGCAGCTTAATGGGTGCCAACTATGGCTACACCTTC; cdr3_aa: CASSLMGANYGYTF
j_call: TRBJ1-1; v_call: TRBV18; clone_size: -; d_call: TRBD1; cdr3_nt: TGTGCCAGCTCACCCGCGGCAGGGGGACGCACTGAAGCTTTCTTT; cdr3_aa: CASSPAAGGRTEAFF
j_call: TRBJ1-2; v_call: TRBV7-9; clone_size: few; d_call: -; cdr3_nt: TGTGCCAGCAGCCTAATATGGGAGGAAGGCTACACCTTC; cdr3_aa: CASSLIWEEGYTF
j_call: TRBJ1-5; v_call: TRBV6-5; clone_size: -; d_call: -; cdr3_nt: TGTGCCAGCAGTTACAGCAGGGATTCTAGTCAGCCCCAGCATTTT; cdr3_aa: CASSYSRDSSQPQHF
j_call: TRBJ2-3; v_call: TRBV5-1; clone_size: -; d_call: TRBD2; cdr3_nt: TGCGCCAGCAGGCGGGAGGGACAAAGCACAGATACGCAGTATTTT; cdr3_aa: CASRREGQSTDTQYF
j_call: TRBJ2-3; v_call: TRBV12-3/TRBV12-4; clone_size: -; d_call: -; cdr3_nt: TGTGCCAGCAGCCAGACTACAGGGTTCGGCACAGATACGCAGTATTTT; cdr3_aa: CASSQTTGFGTDTQYF
j_call: TRBJ2-5; v_call: TRBV18; clone_size: -; d_call: TRBD1; cdr3_nt: TGTGCCAGCTCACCATTGGGACAGTCCCAAGAGACCCAGTACTTC; cdr3_aa: CASSPLGQSQETQYF
j_call: TRBJ2-3; v_call: TRBV6-2/TRBV6-3; clone_size: few; d_call: -; cdr3_nt: TGTGCCAGCAGTTACATAACAGATACGCAGTATTTT; cdr3_aa: CASSYITDTQYF
j_call: TRBJ2-2; v_call: TRBV12-3/TRBV12-4; clone_size: few; d_call: TRBD1; cdr3_nt: TGTGCCAGCAGTTTCACACCAGGGGGTCGCCCCACCGGGGAGCTGTTTTTT; cdr3_aa: CASSFTPGGRPTGELFF
j_call: TRBJ1-1; v_call: TRBV5-4; clone_size: -; d_call: TRBD1; cdr3_nt: TGTGCCAGCAGGAAGACAGGGATGAACACTGAAGCTTTCTTT; cdr3_aa: CASRKTGMNTEAFF
j_call: TRBJ2-1; v_call: TRBV20-1; clone_size: -; d_call: -; cdr3_nt: TGCAGTGCTAGAGATGTTTGGCGGGACCAGTTCTTC; cdr3_aa: CSARDVWRDQFF
j_call: TRBJ1-1; v_call: TRBV4-3; clone_size: few; d_call: -; cdr3_nt: TGCGCCAGCAGCCTACGTACTGGACAAGGGACTGAAGCTTTCTTT; cdr3_aa: CASSLRTGQGTEAFF
j_call: TRBJ2-1; v_call: TRBV20-1; clone_size: -; d_call: -; cdr3_nt: TGCAGTGCTAGAGCTGACACCTACAATGAGCAGTTCTTC; cdr3_aa: CSARADTYNEQFF
j_call: TRBJ2-2; v_call: TRBV4-3; clone_size: -; d_call: -; cdr3_nt: TGCGCCAGCAGCCAAGAAACTACAGGACGCATTAACACCGGGGAGCTGTTTTTT; cdr3_aa: CASSQETTGRINTGELFF
j_call: TRBJ2-1; v_call: TRBV5-1; clone_size: few; d_call: -; cdr3_nt: TGCGCCAGCAGCTTGACTAGTAGTTTCCATGAGCAGTTCTTC; cdr3_aa: CASSLTSSFHEQFF
j_call: TRBJ2-7; v_call: TRBV29-1; clone_size: -; d_call: -; cdr3_nt: TGCAGCGTTGAAGTTTTCTACGAGCAGTACTTC; cdr3_aa: CSVEVFYEQYF
j_call: TRBJ2-3; v_call: TRBV5-1; clone_size: -; d_call: TRBD2; cdr3_nt: TGCGCCAGCAGCTTGGGTAGCGGGAGCCCAGATACGCAGTATTTT; cdr3_aa: CASSLGSGSPDTQYF
j_call: TRBJ2-7; v_call: TRBV9; clone_size: -; d_call: TRBD2; cdr3_nt: TGTGCCAGCAGCGTAGCGGGGGGTGGACGGGAGCAGTACTTC; cdr3_aa: CASSVAGGGREQYF
j_call: TRBJ1-1; v_call: TRBV7-3; clone_size: few; d_call: -; cdr3_nt: TGTGCCAGCAGCTTACAGGGACAGAACACTGAAGCTTTCTTT; cdr3_aa: CASSLQGQNTEAFF
j_call: TRBJ2-3; v_call: TRBV7-6; clone_size: -; d_call: TRBD1; cdr3_nt: TGTGCCAGCAGCGCCCGGGACAGCAACACAGATACGCAGTATTTT; cdr3_aa: CASSARDSNTDTQYF
j_call: TRBJ2-1; v_call: TRBV4-1; clone_size: few; d_call: -; cdr3_nt: TGCGCCAGCAGCCAAGAGGGAGGGGGCACCTACAATGAGCAGTTCTTC; cdr3_aa: CASSQEGGGTYNEQFF
j_call: TRBJ2-1; v_call: TRBV30; clone_size: -; d_call: -; cdr3_nt: TGTGCCTGGGCCAGGGGGGGAGCCTACAATGAGCAGTTCTTC; cdr3_aa: CAWARGGAYNEQFF
j_call: TRBJ2-7; v_call: TRBV7-9; clone_size: few; d_call: -; cdr3_nt: TGTGCCAGCAGGAGGGACATCCCCTACGAGCAGTACTTC; cdr3_aa: CASRRDIPYEQYF
j_call: TRBJ2-7; v_call: TRBV12-3/TRBV12-4; clone_size: -; d_call: TRBD1; cdr3_nt: TGTGCCAGCAGTTTACAGGGGGCTGGCTCCTACGAGCAGTACTTC; cdr3_aa: CASSLQGAGSYEQYF
j_call: TRBJ1-2; v_call: TRBV29-1; clone_size: -; d_call: -; cdr3_nt: TGCAGCGTTGATGGGGCCGGACAGCCCTTTATTAACTATGGCTACACCTTC; cdr3_aa: CSVDGAGQPFINYGYTF
j_call: TRBJ1-4; v_call: TRBV5-5; clone_size: -; d_call: -; cdr3_nt: TGTGCCAGCAGCTTGACAGGGCCTAATGAAAAACTGTTTTTT; cdr3_aa: CASSLTGPNEKLFF